This T cell receptor beta chain was recovered during a study of radiotherapy plus CTLA-4 blockade in lung cancer. The assay was immunoSEQ multiplex PCR, and TCRdb's table has in-frame clones only and misses some. This sample has 12,000 to 15,000 clones, with 65% to 75% found just once. CDR3 length: 14 amino acids. Germline lookup yields CDR1 SGDLS and CDR2 YYNGEE. V gave up 0 bases and J gave up 2 bases, with 6 bases separating them. This sample comprised peripheral blood, obtained from a patient treated with radiotherapy plus ipilimumab. The gene calls are TRBV9 and TRBJ1-3; a weak D match, TRBD1 (6 bases). The source of this sequence is a human donor with non-small cell lung cancer whose response to radiotherapy plus ipilimumab could not be evaluated. The CDR3 reads CASSVAGAGNTIYF. The DNA for the CDR3 is TGTGCCAGCAGCGTAGCAGGGGCTGGAAACACCATATATTTT.